This TCR beta chain emerged from a study of beta chain features in type 1 diabetes. Findings and limits, study-wide: Naive, central memory and regulatory TCRB repertoires appeared more similar among patients than healthy donors. TCRB CDR3 length was moderately but significantly reduced in all four CD4+ subsets of Type 1 diabetes patients. Cells with high TCR expression could be over-represented when cDNA is sequenced.

Sorting with CD45RO/CCR7/CD25/CD127/CD95/CD27 yielded naive, central memory, regulatory and stem-like memory CD4+ cells. Only a few counts were recorded for this clone. What it binds is not known. This CDR3 has 14 residues. V lost 6 bases and J lost 7, with 15 bases in between. Per the germline V gene, CDR1 is MDHEN and CDR2 is SYDVKM. The study reverse transcribed the entire isolated RNA, so it sequenced expressed TCRB transcripts. Sequenced by immunoSEQ multiplex PCR; TCRdb stores in-frame clones only, minus some. This sample carries about 160,000 clones, approximately 9% of them seen once, and the ten largest clones take approximately 0.56%.

This sequence was found in a woman younger than 30 with type 1 diabetes. The chain joins TRBV28 to TRBJ1-4; D is unresolved. Sequences were obtained from central memory CD4+ T cells from blood. The CDR3: CASSTAGVGEKLFF. CDR3 nucleotide sequence: TGTGCCAGCAGCACGGCCGGGGTTGGTGAAAAACTGTTTTTT.